These T cell receptor beta chains were read from a single sample in a study of molecular identifiers for immune sequencing clone quantification. MiXCR was run by TCRdb on the PCR reads, yielding one entry per CDR3 protein. The sample records 75,000 to 95,000 distinct CDR3 sequences, about 23% being singletons. Source material: naive CD8+ T cells from blood, with Jurkat cell RNA spiked in. These receptors came from a human donor in good health. Some libraries in this study had Jurkat cell RNA spiked in. The CDR3 runs from the conserved cysteine through the conserved F or W. The order of the fields is V gene, clone size, J gene, D gene, CDR3 protein, CDR3 DNA. A D gene is named only where the DNA matches it firmly. Rows give clone size only sometimes, using once, few, many, or a class for an expanded clone.

V gene: TRBV28
clone size: -
J gene: TRBJ2-7
D gene: -
CDR3 protein: CASGQTGTAYEQYF
CDR3 DNA: TGTGCCAGCGGGCAGACGGGGACGGCCTACGAGCAGTACTTC

V gene: TRBV6-5
clone size: many
J gene: TRBJ1-5
D gene: -
CDR3 protein: CASSYSHSNQPQHF
CDR3 DNA: TGTGCCAGCAGTTACTCGCATAGCAATCAGCCCCAGCATTTT

V gene: TRBV6-1
clone size: once
J gene: TRBJ2-5
D gene: -
CDR3 protein: CASSLDYARTQYF
CDR3 DNA: TGTGCCAGCAGTCTGGACTACGCGAGGACCCAGTACTTC

V gene: TRBV7-2
clone size: -
J gene: TRBJ1-4
D gene: -
CDR3 protein: CASSLTRGWEEKLFF
CDR3 DNA: TGTGCCAGCAGCTTAACCAGGGGATGGGAAGAAAAACTGTTTTTT

V gene: TRBV29-1
clone size: -
J gene: TRBJ2-1
D gene: -
CDR3 protein: CIVAGAVSDSYNEQFF
CDR3 DNA: TGCATCGTAGCTGGGGCTGTAAGTGACTCCTACAATGAGCAGTTCTTC

V gene: TRBV5-6
clone size: few
J gene: TRBJ2-6
D gene: -
CDR3 protein: CASSFQGSGANVLTF
CDR3 DNA: TGTGCCAGCAGCTTTCAGGGGTCCGGGGCCAACGTCCTGACTTTC

V gene: TRBV3-1
clone size: many
J gene: TRBJ2-6
D gene: -
CDR3 protein: CASAIPGSGANVLTF
CDR3 DNA: TGTGCCAGCGCCATTCCGGGGTCTGGGGCCAACGTCCTGACTTTC

V gene: TRBV5-1
clone size: many
J gene: TRBJ1-1
D gene: -
CDR3 protein: CASSLAGVTEAFF
CDR3 DNA: TGCGCCAGCAGCCTCGCGGGTGTCACTGAAGCTTTCTTT

V gene: TRBV12-3/TRBV12-4
clone size: -
J gene: TRBJ2-3
D gene: -
CDR3 protein: CASTNTDTQYF
CDR3 DNA: TGTGCCAGCACAAACACAGATACGCAGTATTTT

V gene: TRBV7-2
clone size: many
J gene: TRBJ2-3
D gene: TRBD2
CDR3 protein: CASSPGLAGVTDTQYF
CDR3 DNA: TGTGCCAGCAGCCCGGGACTAGCGGGAGTCACAGATACGCAGTATTTT

V gene: TRBV2
clone size: many
J gene: TRBJ2-7
D gene: TRBD2
CDR3 protein: CASTGGYQQYF
CDR3 DNA: TGTGCCAGCACCGGGGGGTACCAGCAGTACTTC

V gene: TRBV19
clone size: -
J gene: TRBJ2-1
D gene: -
CDR3 protein: CACSPDSYNEQFF
CDR3 DNA: TGTGCCTGTAGCCCGGACTCGTACAATGAGCAGTTCTTC

V gene: TRBV4-1
clone size: many
J gene: TRBJ1-1
D gene: TRBD1
CDR3 protein: CASSQEPGGGPEAFF
CDR3 DNA: TGCGCCAGCAGCCAAGAACCAGGGGGGGGGCCTGAAGCTTTCTTT

V gene: TRBV19
clone size: few
J gene: TRBJ2-2
D gene: TRBD1
CDR3 protein: CASSSGTGVSERGWAGELFF
CDR3 DNA: TGTGCCAGTAGTTCCGGGACAGGGGTGTCTGAGCGGGGTTGGGCCGGGGAGCTGTTTTTT

V gene: TRBV27
clone size: -
J gene: TRBJ2-7
D gene: -
CDR3 protein: CASRSLEPYEQYF
CDR3 DNA: TGTGCCAGCAGGAGCCTGGAACCCTACGAGCAGTACTTC

V gene: TRBV30
clone size: -
J gene: TRBJ2-7
D gene: TRBD1
CDR3 protein: CVWSPGQGAYEQYF
CDR3 DNA: TGTGTCTGGAGTCCGGGACAGGGCGCCTACGAGCAGTACTTC

V gene: TRBV9
clone size: many
J gene: TRBJ2-2
D gene: TRBD2
CDR3 protein: CASSEPGGRIGELFF
CDR3 DNA: TGTGCCAGCAGCGAACCGGGGGGGAGAATCGGGGAGCTGTTTTTT

V gene: TRBV29-1
clone size: many
J gene: TRBJ1-1
D gene: TRBD1
CDR3 protein: CSVGDRAFF
CDR3 DNA: TGCAGCGTTGGGGACAGAGCTTTCTTT

V gene: TRBV24-1
clone size: -
J gene: TRBJ2-7
D gene: -
CDR3 protein: CATSDRSGSYYEQYF
CDR3 DNA: TGTGCCACCAGTGATCGATCCGGGTCCTACTACGAGCAGTACTTC

V gene: TRBV4-3
clone size: few
J gene: TRBJ2-7
D gene: -
CDR3 protein: CASSQVFPGAYEQYF
CDR3 DNA: TGCGCCAGCAGCCAAGTTTTCCCAGGGGCCTACGAGCAGTACTTC

V gene: TRBV20-1
clone size: few
J gene: TRBJ2-5
D gene: TRBD2
CDR3 protein: CSAQDLAGEQETQYF
CDR3 DNA: TGCAGTGCTCAAGACCTAGCGGGAGAGCAAGAGACCCAGTACTTC

V gene: TRBV19
clone size: many
J gene: TRBJ1-1
D gene: TRBD1
CDR3 protein: CASRSRDRTWGTLNTEAFF
CDR3 DNA: TGTGCCAGTAGGTCCCGGGACAGGACGTGGGGCACCCTGAACACTGAAGCTTTCTTT

V gene: TRBV13
clone size: many
J gene: TRBJ1-1
D gene: -
CDR3 protein: CASSPGGAFF
CDR3 DNA: TGTGCCAGCAGTCCCGGAGGAGCTTTCTTT

V gene: TRBV19
clone size: -
J gene: TRBJ1-1
D gene: TRBD1
CDR3 protein: CASTSGTDYTEAFF
CDR3 DNA: TGTGCCAGTACTTCCGGGACAGACTACACTGAAGCTTTCTTT

V gene: TRBV12-3/TRBV12-4
clone size: few
J gene: TRBJ2-7
D gene: -
CDR3 protein: CASTPFIYASSYEQYF
CDR3 DNA: TGTGCCAGCACTCCCTTTATTTACGCCAGCTCCTACGAGCAGTACTTC

V gene: TRBV6-2/TRBV6-3
clone size: few
J gene: TRBJ2-5
D gene: TRBD1
CDR3 protein: CASKDRGRETQYF
CDR3 DNA: TGTGCCAGCAAGGACAGGGGGCGAGAGACCCAGTACTTC

V gene: TRBV3-1
clone size: -
J gene: TRBJ2-7
D gene: TRBD1
CDR3 protein: CASSPRQGADEQYF
CDR3 DNA: TGTGCCAGCAGCCCCAGACAGGGGGCGGACGAGCAGTACTTC

V gene: TRBV28
clone size: many
J gene: TRBJ2-7
D gene: -
CDR3 protein: CASSPPRVKTGTYEQYF
CDR3 DNA: TGTGCCAGCAGTCCGCCCAGGGTGAAGACGGGAACCTACGAGCAGTACTTC

V gene: TRBV6-5
clone size: -
J gene: TRBJ2-1
D gene: TRBD2
CDR3 protein: CASSYSSLAGGPGNEQFF
CDR3 DNA: TGTGCCAGCAGTTACTCATCCCTGGCGGGGGGGCCTGGGAATGAGCAGTTCTTC

V gene: TRBV12-3/TRBV12-4
clone size: -
J gene: TRBJ1-3
D gene: -
CDR3 protein: CASSLIGGSEGNTIYF
CDR3 DNA: TGTGCCAGCAGTTTAATTGGGGGTTCAGAAGGAAACACCATATATTTT

V gene: TRBV13
clone size: -
J gene: TRBJ2-1
D gene: TRBD2
CDR3 protein: CASSLHSAGGQNEQFF
CDR3 DNA: TGTGCCAGCAGCTTACATTCAGCGGGGGGGCAGAATGAGCAGTTCTTC